This note documents a single T cell receptor (beta chain) sequence. Participant ages covered about 18 to 100 years across some 25 US areas. Each recovered donor of Cohort 3 presented with two negative PCRs, clearance, or symptom resolution. This record comes from a study of blood T cell repertoires in COVID-19. Whole-study context: Samples representing acute and convalescent COVID-19 were sourced from the United States, Italy and Spain. Sample material is recorded as cDNA or gDNA derived from T cells, B-cell-depleted T cells, or PBMCs.

TCRdb keeps only in-frame clones here, not all; method: immunoSEQ multiplex PCR. Among 200,000 to 250,000 clones, about 87% were seen once, and the ten largest hold 1.2%. Germline V gene data show CDR1 as KGHDR and CDR2 as SFDVKD. The V segment lost 4 bases and the J segment 4 bases; nucleotides outside the gene matches: 6. This CDR3 comprises 15 residues. The sequenced material came from PBMCs or T cells enriched from blood (not recorded which). This receptor was taken from a man younger than 40 who had recovered from COVID-19. The V gene is TRBV24-1, the J gene TRBJ2-3; 8 bases agree with TRBD2. The CDR3 DNA reads as TGTGCCACCAGTGACACGGGGGGGCCCCCAGATACGCAGTATTTT. Translation: CATSDTGGPPDTQYF.